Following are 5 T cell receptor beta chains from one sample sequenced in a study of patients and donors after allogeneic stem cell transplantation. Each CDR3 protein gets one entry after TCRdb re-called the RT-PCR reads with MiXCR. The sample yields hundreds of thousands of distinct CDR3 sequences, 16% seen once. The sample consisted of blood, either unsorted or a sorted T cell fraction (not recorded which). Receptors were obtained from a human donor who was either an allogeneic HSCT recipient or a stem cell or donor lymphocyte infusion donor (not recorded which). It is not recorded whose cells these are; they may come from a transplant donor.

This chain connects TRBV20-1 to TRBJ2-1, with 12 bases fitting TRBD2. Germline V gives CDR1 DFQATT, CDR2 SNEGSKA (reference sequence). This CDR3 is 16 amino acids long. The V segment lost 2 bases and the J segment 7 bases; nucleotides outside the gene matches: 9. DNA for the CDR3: TGCAGTGCTAGATCCCTAGCGGGGGGGCTTTGGAATGAGCAGTTCTTC. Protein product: CSARSLAGGLWNEQFF.

This CDR3 is CASSSRRRVVMNTGELFF. DNA for the CDR3: TGTGCCAGCAGCTCCCGCCGCAGGGTAGTAATGAACACCGGGGAGCTGTTTTTT. J is TRBJ2-2 and V is TRBV21-1; the DNA was not used to check the table's D call, TRBD2. TRBV21-1 is a pseudogene. CDR3 size: 18 residues.

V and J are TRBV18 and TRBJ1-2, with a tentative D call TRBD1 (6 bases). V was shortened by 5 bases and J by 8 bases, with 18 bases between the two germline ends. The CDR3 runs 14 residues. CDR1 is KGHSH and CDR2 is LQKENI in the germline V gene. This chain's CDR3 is CASSSAKTGLGYTF. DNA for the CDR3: TGTGCCAGCTCATCCGCAAAAACAGGGCTGGGCTACACCTTC. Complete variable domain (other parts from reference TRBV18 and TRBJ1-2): NAGVMQNPRHLVRRRGQEARLRCSPMKGHSHVYWYRQLPEEGLKFMVYLQKENIIDESGMPKERFSAEFPKEGPSILRIQQVVRGDSAAYFCASSSAKTGLGYTFGSGTRLTVV.

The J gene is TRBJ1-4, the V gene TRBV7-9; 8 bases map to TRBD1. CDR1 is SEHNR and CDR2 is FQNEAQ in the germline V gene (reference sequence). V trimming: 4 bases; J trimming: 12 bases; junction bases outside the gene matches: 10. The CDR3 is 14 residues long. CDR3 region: CASSSGQGLLELFF. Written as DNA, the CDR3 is TGTGCCAGCAGCTCCGGACAGGGACTACTGGAACTGTTTTTT.

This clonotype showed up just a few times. CDR3 in amino acids: CASSPLAGYSYEQYF. In DNA form, the CDR3 reads TGCGCCAGCAGCCCCCTTGCGGGGTACTCCTACGAGCAGTACTTC. V is TRBV4-3 and J is TRBJ2-7, with D tentatively TRBD2 (6 bases). CDR1 is LGHNA, CDR2 YSLEER, per germline. This CDR3 spans 15 amino acids. V lost 4 bases to trimming and J lost 0 bases, with 13 bases between them.